This T cell receptor (beta chain) was obtained from a study of HIV-infected patients and healthy controls. About 480 ng RNA was reverse transcribed with alpha and beta constant-region primers. Using multiplexing indices, alpha and beta chain libraries were generated apart by chain-specific third strand synthesis. TCRdb re-derived calls from the 5' RACE reads in MiXCR, one entry per CDR3 protein. Among around 21,000 distinct CDR3 sequences, roughly 8.9% were seen once, and the ten largest hold more than 2%. Study results and limitations: HIV-infected repertoires had significantly higher mean Gini indices than controls, possibly reflecting oligoclonality. HIV-associated CDR3 frequencies dropped significantly during therapy; CMV-associated ones, mostly rising, changed nonsignificantly. HIV-infected patients shared fewer CDR3 sequences between individuals than healthy controls.

The repertoire came from unfractionated whole blood and reflected all unsorted peripheral T cells. Peripheral blood, 2.5 ml, was drawn for RNA extraction. Trimming stripped 5 bases from V and 15 bases from J, with 14 bases between. Germline V gene lookup returns CDR1 LGHNA and CDR2 YSLEER. This CDR3 is built from 11 residues. In this sample, this clonotype turned up many times. Its matching antigen is unknown. This TCR derives from an adult in good health. The chain has TRBV4-3 and TRBJ2-1, with D perhaps matching TRBD1 (6 bases). Sequencing was performed on blood. As DNA, the CDR3 is TGCGCCAGCAGCACAGGGACCGTTAGGTTCTTC. Encoded protein: CASSTGTVRFF.